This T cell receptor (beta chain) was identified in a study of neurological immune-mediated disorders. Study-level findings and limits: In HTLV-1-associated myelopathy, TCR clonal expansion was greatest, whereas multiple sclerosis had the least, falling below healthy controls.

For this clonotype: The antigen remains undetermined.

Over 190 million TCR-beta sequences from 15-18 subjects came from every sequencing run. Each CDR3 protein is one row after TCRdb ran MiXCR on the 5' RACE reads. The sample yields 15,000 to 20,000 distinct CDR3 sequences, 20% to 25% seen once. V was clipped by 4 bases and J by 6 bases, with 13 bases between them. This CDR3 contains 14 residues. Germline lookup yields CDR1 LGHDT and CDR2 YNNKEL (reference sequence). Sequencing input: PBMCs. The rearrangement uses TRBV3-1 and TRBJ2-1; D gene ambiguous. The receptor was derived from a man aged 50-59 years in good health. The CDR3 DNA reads TGTGCCAGCAGCCGGAAGGTAAACGTCAATGAGCAGTTCTTC. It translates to CASSRKVNVNEQFF.